This TCR beta chain is drawn from a study of T-cell memory formation after mild COVID-19 (dated by TCRdb to the early 2020s). Concerning the study at large: Most TCR sequence clusters were specific to one of the two donors. Two young, previously healthy adult volunteers, one female and one male, were included in the cohort. T-cell clones expanding and contracting after mild COVID-19 in a couple of donors were tracked by longitudinal TCRalpha and TCRbeta repertoire sequencing. Here is what the overall study found, with its caveats: Clones contracting from day 15 to 85 had balanced CD4/CD8 phenotypes, while a second wave expanding from day 15 to 37 was biased towards CD4+. SARS-CoV-2 specificity was not confirmed for the second-wave clones peaking on day 37. The study included only a couple of mild cases, and larger cohorts that include severe cases with pre-infection samples were judged to be necessary. Some responding clones were found in pre-infection memory, which suggests that pre-existing cross-reactive memory T cells took part in the SARS-CoV-2 response. Contracting CD4+ clones were found mainly in CM and EM memory subsets, while CD8+ clones were enriched in EMRA.

Taken from cysteine to phenylalanine, the CDR3 has 15 residues. The only DNA kept is the CDR3, 45 bases in frame from the first base. The germline V gene (reference sequence) gives CDR1 as SEHNR and CDR2 as FQNEAQ. The germline V and J ends show losses of 5 bases and 3 bases respectively, and no gene match explains 7 bases of the junction. Details on this clonotype: What this receptor recognizes is not known. Base qualities were left out, and no much larger clone turns up one base away.

The data were produced on an Illumina NovaSeq 6000. cDNA libraries for TCRalpha and TCRbeta were prepared by 5'RACE using constant-segment primers, with sample barcodes and unique molecular identifiers added. Trizol reagent was used to extract RNA from every sample. Library amplification was performed in two PCR steps, and a second sample barcode and Illumina TruSeq adapters were introduced in the second step. The libraries were sequenced on an Illumina NovaSeq using 2 x 150 bp paired-end reads. As for the original processing: With migec v1.2.7, reads were demultiplexed and then collapsed into UMI-guided consensus sequences. Using mixcr v2.1.11, UMI consensuses were aligned to TRA and TRB V and J templates and then assembled into clonotypes. A clonotype was counted as expanded or contracted only when both edgeR and NoisET called the clonotype significant, with the noise models trained on biological replicates. edgeR calls used a false discovery rate-adjusted p below 0.01 and a log2 fold-change threshold of 1. As an exploratory analysis of dynamics, max-normalized trajectories of the 1000 most abundant clonotypes were examined with PCA combined with hierarchical clustering. Separately sequenced CD4+ and CD8+ repertoires were used to assign a CD4 or CD8 phenotype to each responding clone. TCRdb ran its own pipeline on the public reads, namely fastp trimming at Q25 and MiXCR clone calling, and kept in-frame beta chains. Each entry merges the rows of one CDR3 protein and shows their most common DNA and genes. TCRdb, rather than the study authors, made the V and J calls. The sample profile shows about 130,000 distinct CDR3 sequences; less than 25% of them were found once. The ten largest clones take up approximately 25% of the sample.

Ficoll-Paque density gradient centrifugation was used to isolate PBMCs. The specimen was PBMCs or a T cell subset sorted from them (not recorded which). The chain is encoded by TRBV7-9 joined to TRBJ2-7; 10 junctional bases match TRBD1. This receptor was obtained from an adult woman who had mild COVID-19 (a few samples of this study predate the infection). The sample titles of this study are shuffled in the database, so cell type and time point are left out; the donor was told from shared clones. The sequenced DNA: TGTGCCAGCAGCAGACGGACAGGGGGGGACTACGAGCAGTACTTC. Its protein reads: CASSRRTGGDYEQYF.